The T cell receptor (beta chain) under discussion was sequenced for a study of T cell repertoires in cytomegalovirus infection. J lost 4 bases, V lost 5 bases, and 4 bases had no gene match. The CDR3 length is 14 residues. CDR1 SGHVS and CDR2 FNYEAQ come from the germline V gene. The sample holds many counts of this clonotype. TCRdb reprocessed the reads via MiXCR and lists one record per CDR3 protein. The profile shows 150,000 to 160,000 distinct CDR3 sequences, 23% of them singletons. Sequenced sample: PBMCs. The receptor was isolated from a human donor in good health (CMV status not recorded). Some clones in this sample may be carry-over from other donors' samples. This chain connects TRBV7-6 to TRBJ2-7, with 11 nucleotides matching TRBD2. DNA of the CDR3: TGTGCCAGCAGCCCCACTAGCGGGGGATACGAGCAGTACTTC. Its protein product is CASSPTSGGYEQYF.